These 20 T cell receptor beta chains share one sample of origin, sequenced in a study of identical twins' blood T cells. TCRdb reanalysed the 5' RACE reads using MiXCR and keeps one entry per CDR3 protein. The sample has 400,000 or so distinct CDR3 sequences; about 28% are singletons. The sample consisted of PBMCs. These receptors originate from a woman between 18 and 55 years old in good health.

The chain combines TRBV6-2 or TRBV6-3 with TRBJ1-1, with D hard to call. This CDR3 spans 13 amino acids. Germline V lookup: CDR1 MNHEY, CDR2 SVGEGT. V lost 0 bases to trimming and J lost 7 bases, with 9 bases between them. CDR3 nucleotides: TGTGCCAGCAGTTACTCGAAAAGATATGAAGCTTTCTTT. Amino acids: CASSYSKRYEAFF.

The gene calls are TRBV27 and TRBJ1-6, with D possibly matching TRBD1 (6 bases). Germline CDR1 and CDR2: MNHEY and SMNVEV (reference sequence). This CDR3 contains 14 residues. Trimming shortened V by 4 bases and J by 4 bases, and 8 bases separated the two germline ends. The CDR3 DNA reads as TGTGCCAGCAGTTCGGGGGCGTATAATTCACCCCTCCACTTT. Its translation is CASSSGAYNSPLHF.

This clonotype was detected only a few times. The chain recombines TRBV7-9 with TRBJ2-1, with D unclear. The V and J ends lost 1 base and 2 bases respectively, with 9 bases between them. Germline V CDR1 and CDR2: SEHNR, FQNEAQ (reference sequence). The CDR3 loop spans 15 amino acids. Written as DNA, the CDR3 is TGTGCCAGCAGCTTAGTCCAGTCAGCCTACAATGAGCAGTTCTTC. It encodes CASSLVQSAYNEQFF.

On this clonotype itself: A read error may be the cause here, since a much bigger clone is one base away. The chain uses TRBV6-5 and TRBJ2-2; D is perhaps TRBD1 (6 bases). The CDR3 has 15 amino acids. Germline loops: CDR1 MNHEY, CDR2 SVGAGI. CDR3 bases: TGTTCCAGCAGCCCGATAGGGGGTACTACCGGGGAGCTGTTTTTT. This translates into CSSSPIGGTTGELFF.

The genes are TRBV10-3 and TRBJ2-1; 9 bases line up with TRBD2. Trimming removed 3 bases from V and 8 bases from J; junction bases left unmatched: 23. In germline, CDR1 is ENHRY, CDR2 SYGVKD. The CDR3 is 20 residues long. The CDR3 bases are TGTGCCATCAGTGATACTGGCGGAAGACCAAGCTCGGGACTAGCTCATGAGCAGTTCTTC. Translation gives CAISDTGGRPSSGLAHEQFF.

Notes on this clonotype: A much larger clonotype is one base distant, so this may be a read error. The chain recombines TRBV5-1 with TRBJ1-1; TRBD1 is a possible D gene (5 bases). Germline-derived CDR1 and CDR2 are SGHRS and YFSETQ. The CDR3 has 17 amino acids. CDR3 DNA sequence: TGCACCAGCAGCTTCACTAGTATCAGGGAGATGTACACTGAAGCTTTCTTT. Protein: CTSSFTSIREMYTEAFF.

With respect to this clonotype: Because it lacks the conserved phenylalanine or tryptophan at the end, this CDR3 is likely a read error. The chain couples TRBV7-9 to TRBJ1-2; D not resolved. The germline V gene has CDR1 SEHNR and CDR2 FQNEAQ (reference sequence). This CDR3 spans 15 amino acids. CDR3 in DNA: TGTGCCATCAGCTTACCTGGATGGAGAGATTATGGCTACACCTTA. Translating gives CAISLPGWRDYGYTL.

A few counts support this clonotype. The J gene is TRBJ1-1, the V gene TRBV2; D might be TRBD1 (5 bases). The CDR3 consists of 15 residues. With 7 bases removed from V and 3 bases from J, the gap between germline ends came to 18 bases. In germline, CDR1 is SNHLY, CDR2 FYNNEI. The CDR3 bases are TGTGCCAGCAATGCAGGGAGGCCGGGTTACACTGAAGCTTTCTTT. Translation: CASNAGRPGYTEAFF.

To note about this clonotype: This may be a read error, as it is one base from a much larger clone. This rearrangement joins TRBV6-1 to TRBJ2-3, with 11 bases lining up with TRBD1. After removal of 4 bases from V and 4 bases from J, the junction contained 1 base not matched to a gene. CDR3 length: 14 amino acids. Germline assignment: CDR1 MNHNS and CDR2 SASEGT. The CDR3 sequence: CASSAGQGADTQYF. CDR3 DNA sequence: TGTGCCAGCAGTGCGGGACAGGGGGCAGATACGCAGTATTTT.

This rearrangement joins TRBV20-1 to TRBJ1-1; D remains unclear. From germline, CDR1 is DFQATT and CDR2 SNEGSKA (reference sequence). The CDR3 sequence is 13 residues long. The CDR3 loop is CRMSRSLNTEAFF. For the CDR3, the DNA is TGCAGGATGAGTCGATCTTTGAACACTGAAGCTTTCTTT.

This clonotype has more than one count but fewer than ten. V usage is TRBV11-1 and J usage is TRBJ1-1, with 7 nucleotides matching TRBD1. Germline V gene lookup returns CDR1 SGHAT and CDR2 FQDESV (reference sequence). This CDR3 has 14 residues. V was pared by 6 bases and J by 4 bases, with 8 bases of the junction left unmatched. CDR3 sequence (DNA): TGTGCCAGCAGGTTATACAGGGGCACCACTGAAGCTTTCTTT. Translated: CASRLYRGTTEAFF.

Only a few counts were recorded for this clonotype. V gene TRBV5-4 combines with J gene TRBJ2-7; weak D call: TRBD1 (5 bases). Deletions cut 1 base from V and 6 bases from J, with 14 bases between. The CDR3 is 14 residues long. Looked up from germline, CDR1 is SGHNT and CDR2 is YYREEE (reference sequence). Here the CDR3 DNA reads TGTGCCAGCAGCTTGACAGGAATATCGGGCGAGCAGTACTTC. Protein sequence: CASSLTGISGEQYF.

The chain's CDR3 is CASSSDRGWGNQPQHF. As DNA, the CDR3 is TGTGCCAGCAGCTCCGACAGGGGATGGGGCAATCAGCCCCAGCATTTT. The rearrangement uses TRBV7-9 and TRBJ1-5, with 8 nucleotides matching TRBD1. Germline loops: CDR1 SEHNR, CDR2 FQNEAQ (reference sequence). This CDR3 has 16 amino acids. Losses at the gene ends were 4 bases for V and 2 bases for J; bases not matched to a gene: 7.

As to this clonotype: Just one base apart from a much larger clone, this may be a read error. V and J are TRBV29-1 and TRBJ2-5; TRBD2 might be the D (6 bases). V was shortened by 3 bases and J by 8 bases, with 13 bases between the two germline ends. In germline, CDR1 is SQVTM, CDR2 ANQGSEA. This CDR3 region has 12 residues. In DNA, the CDR3 is TGCAGCGTTGAGGGACTGGCGGATACCCAGTACTTC. This translates into CSVEGLADTQYF. The whole variable domain, remainder taken from reference TRBV29-1 and TRBJ2-5, is SAVISQKPSRDICQRGTSLTIQCQVDSQVTMMFWYRQQPGQSLTLIATANQGSEATYESGFVIDKFPISRPNLTFSTLTVSNMSPEDSSIYLCSVEGLADTQYFGPGTRLLVL.

The chain uses TRBV6-4 and TRBJ2-1, with D unresolved. V was clipped by 2 bases and J by 7 bases, with 9 bases between them. The CDR3 runs 13 residues. The germline V gene has CDR1 MRHNA and CDR2 SNTAGT. The CDR3 spells CASSDTSWNEQFF. CDR3 DNA: TGTGCCAGCAGTGACACGAGTTGGAATGAGCAGTTCTTC.

This clonotype appeared many times. The chain joins TRBV29-1 to TRBJ1-1, with D unclear. V was clipped by 3 bases and J by 1 base, with 3 bases between them. The germline V gene has CDR1 SQVTM and CDR2 ANQGSEA. The CDR3 sequence is 11 residues long. CDR3 sequence: CSVEGNTEAFF. CDR3 bases: TGCAGCGTTGAGGGGAACACTGAAGCTTTCTTT.

The genes are TRBV20-1 and TRBJ1-1; maybe TRBD1 (6 bases). Germline CDR1 is DFQATT and CDR2 is SNEGSKA (reference sequence). V was pared by 6 bases and J by 1 base, with 12 bases between. The CDR3 spans 13 residues. The CDR3 nucleotides read TGCAGTGCATCGAGGACAGCGAACACTGAAGCTTTCTTT. Amino acids: CSASRTANTEAFF.

The chain joins TRBV13 to TRBJ2-1; 9 positions agree with TRBD2. The CDR3 is 18 amino acids. V lost 2 bases, J lost 8 bases, and 16 bases stayed unmatched. Germline V gene lookup returns CDR1 PRHDT and CDR2 FYEKMQ (reference sequence). The CDR3 coding sequence is TGTGCCAGCAGCTTAATGGCGGGAGGGCCAGAATCTATCCATGAGCAGTTCTTC. It encodes CASSLMAGGPESIHEQFF.

The rearrangement links TRBV10-3 to TRBJ1-5, with unresolved D. The germline V gene encodes CDR1 ENHRY and CDR2 SYGVKD. This CDR3 is 13 amino acids long. V shed 10 bases and J shed 4 bases, with 14 bases lying between them. DNA for the CDR3: TGTGCCACCGGGTCGCTCTCGAATCAGCCCCAGCATTTT. As protein: CATGSLSNQPQHF.

This clonotype was observed a handful of times. This rearrangement joins TRBV11-1 to TRBJ2-1; TRBD2 matches at 15 bases. V was clipped by 8 bases and J by 10 bases; unmatched bases: 9. This CDR3 contains 15 residues. Germline assignment: CDR1 SGHAT and CDR2 FQDESV (reference sequence). In DNA form, the CDR3 reads TGTGCCAGCGGTGTTAGGACTAGCGGGGGGGCGGAGCAGTTCTTC. It specifies CASGVRTSGGAEQFF.